This entry lists 22 T cell receptor beta chains sequenced from one sample in a study of blood T cell repertoires in COVID-19. Assay: immunoSEQ multiplex PCR; the TCRdb copy retains only in-frame clones and omits some. The profile shows 400,000 to 550,000 clones, around 88% of them singletons. Sequenced material: peripheral blood. The receptor set was obtained from a woman in her 30s with acute or convalescent COVID-19.

This chain joins TRBV25-1 and TRBJ1-4; D is perhaps TRBD1 (6 bases). CDR1 and CDR2 from the germline V gene are MGHDK and SYGVNS. This CDR3 is 14 amino acids long. V was cut by 2 bases and J by 5 bases, with 9 bases left in between. DNA for the CDR3: TGTGCCAGCAGTGAACGGACAGAGAATGAAAAACTGTTTTTT. Its protein product is CASSERTENEKLFF.

In this sample, this clone turned up a few times. In nucleotides, the CDR3 is TGTGCCAGCAGTGACTGGGACAGGGGGAATTCACCCCTCCACTTT. This gives the protein CASSDWDRGNSPLHF. The gene calls are TRBV25-1 and TRBJ1-6, with 11 bases that match TRBD1. The germline V gene encodes CDR1 MGHDK and CDR2 SYGVNS. The J segment lost 7 bases and the V segment lost 3 bases, leaving 2 bases of the junction unmatched. The CDR3 is 15 amino acids.

The chain links TRBV5-1 to TRBJ2-1; TRBD2 matches 7 bases. Germline V gives CDR1 SGHRS, CDR2 YFSETQ. V was clipped by 1 base and J by 6 bases; unmatched bases: 10. The CDR3 totals 16 residues. This CDR3 is CASSLSWLAVSNEQFF. The CDR3 DNA follows: TGCGCCAGCAGCTTGTCGTGGCTAGCGGTTAGCAATGAGCAGTTCTTC. Filled out from reference TRBV5-1 and TRBJ2-1, the complete variable domain reads KAGVTQTPRYLIKTRGQQVTLSCSPISGHRSVSWYQQTPGQGLQFLFEYFSETQRNKGNFPGRFSGRQFSNSRSEMNVSTLELGDSALYLCASSLSWLAVSNEQFFGPGTRLTVL.

The V call is TRBV7-8, the J call TRBJ2-3; the D is unclear. V gave up 1 base and J gave up 2 bases, with 7 bases separating them. The germline V gene has CDR1 SGHVS and CDR2 FQNEAQ. This CDR3 has 14 amino acids. The CDR3 here is CASSLGHSTDTQYF. The CDR3 DNA sequence: TGTGCCAGCAGCTTAGGTCACTCCACAGATACGCAGTATTTT.

The rearrangement joins TRBV29-1 to TRBJ2-3; D may be TRBD1 (7 bases). Germline-derived CDR1 and CDR2 are SQVTM and ANQGSEA. This CDR3 comprises 14 residues. Trimming pared 3 bases from V and 3 bases from J, leaving 13 bases between. CDR3 bases: TGCAGCGTTGAGGAGGGGGCAGCGACAGATACGCAGTATTTT. Its protein is CSVEEGAATDTQYF.

The V gene is TRBV27, the J gene TRBJ2-3; tentative D call: TRBD1 (6 bases). CDR1 MNHEY and CDR2 SMNVEV come from the germline V gene (reference sequence). Trimming pared 4 bases from V and 3 bases from J, leaving 11 bases between. This CDR3 is 14 amino acids long. CDR3 sequence (DNA): TGTGCCAGCAGTTCTCACAGGGATACAGATACGCAGTATTTT. This translates into CASSSHRDTDTQYF.

This sequence joins TRBV10-1 and TRBJ1-1; a possible D gene is TRBD1 (6 bases). The V end was cut by 0 bases, the J end by 1 base, with 12 bases between. In germline, CDR1 is WNHNN, CDR2 SYGVQD (reference sequence). The CDR3 has 16 amino acids. CDR3 amino acids: CASSESTQGPNTEAFF. As DNA, the CDR3 is TGCGCCAGCAGTGAGTCGACTCAGGGGCCGAACACTGAAGCTTTCTTT.

This clone has a single count. V gene TRBV4-1 combines with J gene TRBJ2-5, with 9 bases lining up with TRBD2. The CDR3 is 16 residues long. Germline CDR1 is MGHRA and CDR2 is YSYEKL. V trimming: 0 bases; J trimming: 7 bases; junction bases outside the gene matches: 9. The CDR3 loop reads CASSQDGGGALATQYF. The DNA of the CDR3 is TGCGCCAGCAGCCAAGATGGCGGGGGGGCCCTAGCGACCCAGTACTTC.

The chain has TRBV19 and TRBJ1-4, with D uncertain. The germline V gene encodes CDR1 LNHDA and CDR2 SQIVND (reference sequence). The CDR3 is 14 amino acids. V lost 5 bases to trimming and J lost 7 bases, with 14 bases between them. The CDR3 spells CASSGSGLGEKLFF. The CDR3 DNA reads TGTGCCAGTAGTGGATCAGGCTTGGGTGAAAAACTGTTTTTT.

The chain links TRBV28 to TRBJ2-7; TRBD2 aligns across 8 bases. This CDR3 has 15 residues. Trimming cost V 6 bases and J 1 base; bases outside gene matches: 8. The germline CDR1 and CDR2 sequences are MDHEN and SYDVKM. The CDR3 DNA follows: TGTGCCAGCAGCCCCAGTAGCGGGGAATCCTACGAGCAGTACTTC. As protein: CASSPSSGESYEQYF.

A single count supports this clone. The chain recombines TRBV10-3 with TRBJ2-2; 12 bases are a match to TRBD1. CDR1 ENHRY and CDR2 SYGVKD come from the germline V gene. The trim removed 6 bases at V and 5 bases at J, leaving 10 bases unmatched. The CDR3 runs 17 residues. CDR3 sequence reads: CAISAGQGALGTGELFF. The CDR3 region has the DNA TGTGCCATCAGCGCGGGACAGGGGGCCCTAGGGACCGGGGAGCTGTTTTTT.

A few counts support this clone. The rearrangement joins TRBV7-2 to TRBJ2-3, with 11 nucleotides matching TRBD2. This CDR3 has 18 residues. V shed 1 base, J shed 2 bases, and the junction held 8 bases outside the gene matches. Germline V gives CDR1 SGHTA, CDR2 FQGNSA. CDR3 DNA: TGTGCCAGCAGCTTAGGGCTGGCTAGCGGGGGGTTCACAGATACGCAGTATTTT. Its protein is CASSLGLASGGFTDTQYF.

This chain connects TRBV21-1 to TRBJ1-5; TRBD1 reflects the table's D call only, with no check against the DNA. TRBV21-1 is a pseudogene. The CDR3 contains 15 residues. CDR3 sequence: CASSKVAVPHQPQHF. In DNA, the CDR3 is TGTGCCAGCAGCAAAGTTGCAGTACCCCATCAGCCCCAGCATTTT.

V and J are TRBV5-4 and TRBJ1-2; TRBD1 agrees at 10 bases. Losses at the gene ends were 1 base for V and 7 bases for J; bases not matched to a gene: 4. The germline V gene has CDR1 SGHNT and CDR2 YYREEE (reference sequence). This CDR3 has 14 amino acids. The DNA for the CDR3 is TGTGCCAGCAGCTTGAGACAGGGGGCGGGTGGCTACACCTTC. Translation gives CASSLRQGAGGYTF.

The chain employs TRBV5-1 and TRBJ1-4; tentative D call: TRBD1 (6 bases). The V end was cut by 2 bases, the J end by 2 bases, with 7 bases between. Germline V gives CDR1 SGHRS, CDR2 YFSETQ. This CDR3 is 14 amino acids long. CDR3 amino acids: CASSFTGTNEKLFF. The CDR3 coding sequence is TGCGCCAGCAGCTTCACAGGGACTAATGAAAAACTGTTTTTT.

The rearrangement joins TRBV15 to TRBJ2-1; a weak D match, TRBD2 (5 bases). Germline V CDR1 and CDR2: LNHNV, YYDKDF (reference sequence). V was clipped by 1 base and J by 4 bases, with 14 bases between them. The CDR3 totals 16 residues. The CDR3 spells CATSRAGNSLYNEQFF. The DNA for the CDR3 is TGTGCCACCAGCAGAGCCGGGAACTCCTTGTACAATGAGCAGTTCTTC.

This clone was seen at least ten times. The genes are TRBV29-1 and TRBJ2-1; 8 bases fit TRBD1. The germline gives CDR1 SQVTM, CDR2 ANQGSEA. The ends lost 2 bases at V and 10 bases at J; junction bases unmatched: 16. The CDR3 is made up of 16 amino acids. The CDR3 region is CSVETQTGEYFWEQFF. CDR3 sequence (DNA): TGCAGCGTTGAAACACAGACAGGGGAGTACTTTTGGGAGCAGTTCTTC.

The chain recombines TRBV6-5 with TRBJ2-3, with 7 bases aligning to TRBD1. Germline CDR1 MNHEY, CDR2 SVGAGI. This CDR3 region has 15 residues. The V gene end was trimmed by 7 bases and the J gene end by 0 bases; junction bases not matched to a gene: 7. DNA for the CDR3: TGTGCCAGCACCCGACAGGGCTATAGCACAGATACGCAGTATTTT. Translating it yields CASTRQGYSTDTQYF.

The rearrangement links TRBV6-2 or TRBV6-3 to TRBJ1-2, with D perhaps matching TRBD1 (6 bases). CDR1 is MNHEY, CDR2 SVGEGT, per germline. The CDR3 runs 13 residues. The V end was cut by 5 bases, the J end by 4 bases, with 11 bases between. CDR3 region: CASSTGYGYGYTF. The CDR3 DNA is TGTGCCAGCAGTACAGGGTACGGCTATGGCTACACCTTC.

J is TRBJ2-3 and V is TRBV5-6, with 9 bases identical to TRBD1. The trim removed 4 bases at V and 5 bases at J, leaving 8 bases unmatched. Germline-derived CDR1 and CDR2 are SGHDT and YYEEEE. The CDR3 contains 15 residues. As DNA, the CDR3 is TGTGCCAGCAGCACCGGGACAGGGTTGTTAGATACGCAGTATTTT. Translated, it gives CASSTGTGLLDTQYF. The variable domain in full, with the rest retrieved from reference TRBV5-6 and TRBJ2-3, is DAGVTQSPTHLIKTRGQQVTLRCSPKSGHDTVSWYQQALGQGPQFIFQYYEEEERQRGNFPDRFSGHQFPNYSSELNVNALLLGDSALYLCASSTGTGLLDTQYFGPGTRLTVL.

J is TRBJ1-5 and V is TRBV6-5; D not certain. This CDR3 region has 13 residues. Deletions cut 4 bases from V and 7 bases from J, with 11 bases between. Germline V lookup: CDR1 MNHEY, CDR2 SVGAGI. The CDR3 loop reads CASSSRPGQPQHF. The CDR3, as DNA: TGTGCCAGCAGTTCACGGCCGGGGCAGCCCCAGCATTTT.

The V and J genes are TRBV29-1 and TRBJ2-1; D might be TRBD2 (7 bases). Trimming stripped 4 bases from V and 0 bases from J, with 13 bases between. The CDR3 covers 15 residues. Germline CDR1 is SQVTM and CDR2 is ANQGSEA. The CDR3 reads CSVVGGGGSYNEQFF. The DNA of the CDR3 is TGCAGCGTTGTTGGGGGCGGGGGCTCCTACAATGAGCAGTTCTTC.